A selection of T cell receptor beta chains follows, all from one sample in a study of cytomegalovirus exposure and HLA in healthy donors. Measured with immunoSEQ multiplex PCR; TCRdb has only the in-frame clones, and not every one. The data hold approximately 140,000 clones, with around three quarters observed a single time. The sequenced sample was PBMCs. These TCRs come from a man younger than 35 in good health and CMV-seronegative. Both conserved end residues are part of each CDR3. A D gene is named only where the DNA matches it firmly. For some rows the clone size is stated as once, few or many, or as a class when expanded; others skip it.

NA	TRBD2	TRBV11-1	14	TRBJ2-7	CASSYTSGTYEQYF	TGTGCCAGCAGCTATACTAGCGGCACCTACGAGCAGTACTTC
NA	NA	TRBV7-3	15	TRBJ2-2	CASSQQGGNTGELFF	TGTGCCAGCAGCCAACAAGGGGGTAACACCGGGGAGCTGTTTTTT
few	NA	TRBV5-1	13	TRBJ2-7	CASSLSRAYEQYF	TGCGCCAGCAGCTTGTCCCGGGCCTACGAGCAGTACTTC
NA	NA	TRBV19	15	TRBJ2-1	CASSMFGGLYNEQFF	TGTGCCAGTAGTATGTTTGGGGGCTTGTACAATGAGCAGTTCTTC
few	NA	TRBV6-5	13	TRBJ1-1	CASSYPGVTEAFF	TGTGCCAGCAGTTACCCAGGGGTAACTGAAGCTTTCTTT
NA	NA	TRBV7-2	14	TRBJ2-5	CASSLYPPGETQYF	TGTGCCAGCAGCTTATACCCGCCAGGGGAAACCCAGTACTTC
once	NA	TRBV29-1	11	TRBJ2-7	CSVGDSYEQYF	TGCAGCGTCGGGGATTCCTACGAGCAGTACTTC
NA	TRBD1	TRBV6-6	15	TRBJ2-1	CASSNRQGAHNEQFF	TGTGCCAGCAGCAACAGACAGGGGGCACACAATGAGCAGTTCTTC
NA	NA	TRBV11-2	15	TRBJ1-3	CASSLVGGSGNTIYF	TGTGCCAGCAGCTTAGTAGGGGGATCTGGAAACACCATATATTTT
NA	TRBD1	TRBV19	15	TRBJ1-1	CASAPRTGMNTEAFF	TGTGCCAGTGCACCCAGGACAGGGATGAACACTGAAGCTTTCTTT
NA	NA	TRBV5-5	14	TRBJ1-5	CASSLAPVNQPQHF	TGTGCCAGCAGCTTGGCTCCTGTCAATCAGCCCCAGCATTTT
NA	NA	TRBV19	15	TRBJ1-5	CASSMSVRLNQPQHF	TGTGCCAGTAGTATGTCGGTGAGGCTCAATCAGCCCCAGCATTTT
NA	NA	TRBV27	17	TRBJ2-7	CASSLTPFLGSNHEQYF	TGTGCCAGCAGCTTAACTCCCTTCCTCGGGAGCAATCACGAGCAGTACTTC
NA	TRBD1	TRBV11-1	15	TRBJ1-2	CASSPPGQGATGYTF	TGTGCCAGCAGCCCCCCGGGACAGGGGGCCACTGGCTACACCTTC
NA	TRBD1	TRBV7-9	15	TRBJ1-2	CASSLVGQGKDGYTF	TGTGCCAGCAGCTTAGTGGGACAGGGGAAGGATGGCTACACCTTC
NA	NA	TRBV29-1	12	TRBJ1-5	CSVGGGSQPQHF	TGCAGCGTTGGGGGTGGGAGTCAGCCCCAGCATTTT
NA	TRBD2	TRBV7-9	16	TRBJ2-7	CASSHWVAGGPYEQYF	TGTGCCAGCAGCCATTGGGTTGCGGGGGGGCCTTACGAGCAGTACTTC
NA	NA	TRBV9	13	TRBJ2-3	CASSAQAGYTQYF	TGTGCCAGCAGCGCTCAGGCTGGCTATACGCAGTATTTT
few	NA	TRBV6-1	9	TRBJ1-1	CASSGQGFF	TGTGCCAGCAGCGGACAAGGTTTCTTT
NA	NA	TRBV5-1	15	TRBJ1-2	CASSLGAEANYGYTF	TGCGCCAGCAGCTTGGGGGCAGAAGCTAACTATGGCTACACCTTC
NA	NA	TRBV2	13	TRBJ1-2	CASSETLPYGYTF	TGTGCCAGCAGTGAAACTTTACCCTATGGCTACACCTTC
NA	TRBD1	TRBV7-8	14	TRBJ1-2	CASSLGRQGEGYTF	TGTGCCAGCAGCTTAGGTAGACAGGGTGAGGGCTACACCTTC
NA	NA	TRBV30	14	TRBJ1-2	CAWGRGAANYGYTF	TGTGCCTGGGGCCGGGGAGCAGCTAACTATGGCTACACCTTC